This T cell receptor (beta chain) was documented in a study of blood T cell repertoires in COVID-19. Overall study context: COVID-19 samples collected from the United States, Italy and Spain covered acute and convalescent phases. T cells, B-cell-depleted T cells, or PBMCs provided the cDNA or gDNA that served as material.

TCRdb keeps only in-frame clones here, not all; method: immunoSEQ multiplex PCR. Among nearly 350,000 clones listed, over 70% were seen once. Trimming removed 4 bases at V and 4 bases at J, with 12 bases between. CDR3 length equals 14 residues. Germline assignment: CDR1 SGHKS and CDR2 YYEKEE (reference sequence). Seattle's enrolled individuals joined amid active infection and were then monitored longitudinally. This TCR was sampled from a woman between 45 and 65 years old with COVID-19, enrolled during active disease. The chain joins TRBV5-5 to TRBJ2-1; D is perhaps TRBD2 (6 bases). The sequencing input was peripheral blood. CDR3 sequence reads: CASSAGPAYNEQFF. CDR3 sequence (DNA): TGTGCCAGCAGCGCGGGACCTGCATACAATGAGCAGTTCTTC.